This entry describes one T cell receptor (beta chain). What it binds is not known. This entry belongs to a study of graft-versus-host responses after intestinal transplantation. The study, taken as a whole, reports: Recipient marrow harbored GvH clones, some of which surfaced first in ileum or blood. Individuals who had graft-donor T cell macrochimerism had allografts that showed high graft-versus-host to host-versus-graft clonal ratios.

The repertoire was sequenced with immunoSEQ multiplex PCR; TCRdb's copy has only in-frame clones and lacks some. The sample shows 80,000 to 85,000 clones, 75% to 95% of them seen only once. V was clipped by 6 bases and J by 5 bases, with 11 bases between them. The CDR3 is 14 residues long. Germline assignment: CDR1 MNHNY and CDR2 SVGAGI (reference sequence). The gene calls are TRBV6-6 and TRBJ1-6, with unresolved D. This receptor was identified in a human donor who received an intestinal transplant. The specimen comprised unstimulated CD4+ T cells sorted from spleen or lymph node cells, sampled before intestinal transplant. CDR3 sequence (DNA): TGTGCCAGCAGCTCTACAGTGGATAATTCACCCCTCCACTTT. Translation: CASSSTVDNSPLHF.